This entry is about one T cell receptor beta chain. Germline V gene sequence: CDR1 SGHVS, CDR2 FQNEAQ. The CDR3 spans 14 residues. The V and J ends lost 1 base and 7 bases respectively, with 13 bases between them. Methods used by the authors: Nucleated cell number was recorded as an estimate derived from reference gene primer amplification. Method: immunoSEQ multiplex PCR; TCRdb's copy keeps in-frame clones and lacks some. The V and J calls and clone size were taken over from that table, and D and trimming were inferred from the DNA. The sample includes about half a million clones, approximately 85% of them seen just once. The sample belongs to a study of blood T cell repertoires in COVID-19.

Sequencing was performed on peripheral blood. This TCR derives from a human donor in a cohort sampled during active COVID-19. The chain employs TRBV7-8 and TRBJ1-1; no definite D call. CDR3 sequence: CASSLEYSYGEAFF. The DNA for the CDR3 is TGTGCCAGCAGCTTAGAATACAGCTACGGTGAAGCTTTCTTT.